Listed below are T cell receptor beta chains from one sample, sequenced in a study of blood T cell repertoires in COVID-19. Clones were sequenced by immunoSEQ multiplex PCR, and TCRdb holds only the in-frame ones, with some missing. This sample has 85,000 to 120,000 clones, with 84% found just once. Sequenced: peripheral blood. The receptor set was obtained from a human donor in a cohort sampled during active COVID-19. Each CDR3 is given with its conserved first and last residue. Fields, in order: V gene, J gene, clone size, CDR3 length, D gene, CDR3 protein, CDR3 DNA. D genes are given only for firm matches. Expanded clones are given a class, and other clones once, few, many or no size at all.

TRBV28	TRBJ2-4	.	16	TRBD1	CASSAAAGTGKNIQYF	TGTGCCAGCAGTGCCGCGGCGGGGACAGGGAAAAACATTCAGTACTTC
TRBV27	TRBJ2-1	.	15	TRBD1	CASSLGRGLYNEQFF	TGTGCCAGCAGTTTAGGCAGGGGGCTCTACAATGAGCAGTTCTTC
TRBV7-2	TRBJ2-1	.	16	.	CASSLVMGTTYNEQFF	TGTGCCAGCAGCTTAGTGATGGGCACCACCTACAATGAGCAGTTCTTC
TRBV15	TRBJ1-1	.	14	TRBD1	CATARDRINTEAFF	TGTGCCACCGCCAGGGACAGGATTAACACTGAAGCTTTCTTT
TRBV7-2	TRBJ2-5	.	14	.	CASSLAGRQETQYF	TGTGCCAGCAGCTTAGCTGGGAGGCAAGAGACCCAGTACTTC
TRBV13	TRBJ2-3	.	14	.	CASRGERTTDTQYF	TGTGCCAGCAGAGGAGAGCGGACCACAGATACGCAGTATTTT
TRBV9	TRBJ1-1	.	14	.	CASSAGQLNTEAFF	TGTGCCAGCAGCGCTGGACAGTTGAACACTGAAGCTTTCTTT
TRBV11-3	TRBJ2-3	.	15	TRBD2	CASSVRLAGVGTQYF	TGTGCCAGCAGCGTCCGACTAGCGGGTGTTGGTACGCAGTATTTT
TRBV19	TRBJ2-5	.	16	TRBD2	CASSIDSGTHRGTQYF	TGTGCCAGTAGTATAGATAGCGGGACCCACCGGGGGACCCAGTACTTC
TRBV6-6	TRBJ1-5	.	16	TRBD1	CASSYQNRGGYQPQHF	TGTGCCAGCAGTTACCAGAACAGGGGCGGCTATCAGCCCCAGCATTTT
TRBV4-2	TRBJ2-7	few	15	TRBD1	CASSPGTGGDYEQYF	TGTGCCAGCAGCCCCGGGACAGGGGGCGACTACGAGCAGTACTTC
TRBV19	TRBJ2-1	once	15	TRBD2	CASSILAGQRSEQFF	TGTGCCAGTAGTATACTAGCGGGGCAGCGAAGTGAGCAGTTCTTC
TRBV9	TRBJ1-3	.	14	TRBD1	CASSVGTGKNTIYF	TGTGCCAGCAGCGTAGGGACAGGGAAAAACACCATATATTTT
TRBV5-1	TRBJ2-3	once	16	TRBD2	CASSLGLAGGTDTQYF	TGCGCCAGCAGCTTGGGACTAGCGGGGGGCACAGATACGCAGTATTTT
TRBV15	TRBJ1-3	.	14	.	CATSRLGGGNTIYF	TGTGCCACCAGCAGACTGGGGGGAGGAAACACCATATATTTT
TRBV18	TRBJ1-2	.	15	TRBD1	CASSPRDRAMEGYTF	TGTGCCAGCTCACCAAGGGACAGGGCCATGGAGGGCTACACCTTC
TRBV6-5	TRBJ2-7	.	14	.	CASSYGEGAYEQYF	TGTGCCAGCAGTTACGGGGAGGGGGCCTACGAGCAGTACTTC
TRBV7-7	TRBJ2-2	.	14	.	CASSQGSGAGELFF	TGTGCTAGCAGCCAGGGTTCCGGCGCCGGGGAGCTGTTTTTT